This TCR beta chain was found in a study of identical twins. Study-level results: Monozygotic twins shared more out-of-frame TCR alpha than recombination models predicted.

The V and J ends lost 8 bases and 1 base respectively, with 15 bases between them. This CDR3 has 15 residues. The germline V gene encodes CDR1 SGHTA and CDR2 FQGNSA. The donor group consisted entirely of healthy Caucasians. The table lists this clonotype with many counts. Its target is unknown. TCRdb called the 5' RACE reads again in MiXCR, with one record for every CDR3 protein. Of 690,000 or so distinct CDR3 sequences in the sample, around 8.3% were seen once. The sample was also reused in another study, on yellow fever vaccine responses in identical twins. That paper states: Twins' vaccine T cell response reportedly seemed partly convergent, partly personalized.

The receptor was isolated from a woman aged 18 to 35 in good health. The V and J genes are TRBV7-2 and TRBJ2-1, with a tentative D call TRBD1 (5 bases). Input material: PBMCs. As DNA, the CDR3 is TGTGCCAGCGCCCGATCCCCAGGGTCCTACAATGAGCAGTTCTTC. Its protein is CASARSPGSYNEQFF.